This TCR beta chain is from a study of blood T cell repertoires in COVID-19. Study information: Nucleic acid was either cDNA or gDNA, and it came from T cells, B-cell-depleted T cells, or PBMCs.

Assay used: immunoSEQ multiplex PCR; TCRdb lists only in-frame clones, some missing. The data hold about 270,000 clones, with 80% to 90% observed a single time. Per germline, CDR1 KGHDR and CDR2 SFDVKD. Trimming removed 5 bases from V and 4 bases from J, with 11 bases in between. The CDR3 spans 14 residues. Grouping used clinical history reported by participants in a survey and questionnaire. The receptor's source is a woman in her 30s with acute COVID-19. This chain uses TRBV24-1 with TRBJ1-5; a weak D match, TRBD1 (6 bases). Specimen: PBMCs or T cells enriched from blood (not recorded which). DNA for the CDR3: TGTGCCACCAGTGCAGGACAGAATAATCAGCCCCAGCATTTT. Amino acid sequence: CATSAGQNNQPQHF.